The rows below give T cell receptor beta chains drawn from one sample of a study of shared clonotypes between healthy human individuals. TCRdb keeps only in-frame clones here, not all; method: immunoSEQ multiplex PCR. This table has approximately 600,000 clones, 85% to 95% appearing once. The sample taken for sequencing was naive CD8+ T cells sorted from blood. Receptors were obtained from a woman aged 30 to 39 in good health. Both conserved end residues are part of each CDR3. The order of the fields is D gene, clone size, J gene, V gene, CDR3 protein, CDR3 DNA. A D gene is named only where the DNA matches it firmly. Clone size is shown for a subset of rows, as once, few, many or a class of expanded clone.

d_call: TRBD1; clone_size: -; j_call: TRBJ2-5; v_call: TRBV19; cdr3_aa: CASSKWQGDPETQYF; cdr3_nt: TGTGCCAGTAGTAAGTGGCAGGGGGATCCAGAGACCCAGTACTTC
d_call: -; clone_size: -; j_call: TRBJ2-3; v_call: TRBV16; cdr3_aa: CASSQSNTDTQYF; cdr3_nt: TGTGCCAGCAGCCAAAGCAACACAGATACGCAGTATTTT
d_call: -; clone_size: -; j_call: TRBJ2-7; v_call: TRBV13; cdr3_aa: CASSHWTRGYEQYF; cdr3_nt: TGTGCCAGCAGCCACTGGACCAGAGGCTACGAGCAGTACTTC
d_call: TRBD2; clone_size: -; j_call: TRBJ2-7; v_call: TRBV2; cdr3_aa: CASSDIAGGPRGEQYF; cdr3_nt: TGTGCCAGCAGTGATATTGCGGGAGGGCCTCGCGGCGAGCAGTACTTC
d_call: -; clone_size: -; j_call: TRBJ2-7; v_call: TRBV7-9; cdr3_aa: CASSLAVGVGESETYEQYF; cdr3_nt: TGTGCCAGCAGCTTAGCCGTCGGAGTGGGGGAATCCGAAACCTACGAGCAGTACTTC
d_call: -; clone_size: -; j_call: TRBJ2-2; v_call: TRBV2; cdr3_aa: CASSEKNRAGVHTGELFF; cdr3_nt: TGTGCCAGCAGTGAAAAAAATAGGGCAGGGGTACACACCGGGGAGCTGTTTTTT
d_call: -; clone_size: -; j_call: TRBJ2-2; v_call: TRBV18; cdr3_aa: CASSPGSYTGELFF; cdr3_nt: TGTGCCAGCTCACCCGGCTCCTACACCGGGGAGCTGTTTTTT
d_call: TRBD1; clone_size: -; j_call: TRBJ1-5; v_call: TRBV27; cdr3_aa: CASSLTGEGVGQPQHF; cdr3_nt: TGTGCCAGCAGTTTGACAGGGGAGGGGGTAGGTCAGCCCCAGCATTTT
d_call: TRBD2; clone_size: -; j_call: TRBJ2-7; v_call: TRBV27; cdr3_aa: CASSALAGGLEQYF; cdr3_nt: TGTGCCAGCAGTGCCCTAGCGGGTGGGCTCGAGCAGTACTTC
d_call: -; clone_size: -; j_call: TRBJ2-1; v_call: TRBV7-9; cdr3_aa: CASSMDPSGNEQFF; cdr3_nt: TGTGCCAGCAGCATGGATCCGAGCGGCAATGAGCAGTTCTTC
d_call: -; clone_size: -; j_call: TRBJ2-1; v_call: TRBV27; cdr3_aa: CASSFSSTNEQFF; cdr3_nt: TGTGCCAGCAGTTTCTCGTCAACCAATGAGCAGTTCTTC
d_call: -; clone_size: -; j_call: TRBJ1-1; v_call: TRBV29-1; cdr3_aa: CSVWGGGRNTEAFF; cdr3_nt: TGCAGCGTTTGGGGGGGCGGGAGAAACACTGAAGCTTTCTTT
d_call: -; clone_size: once; j_call: TRBJ2-7; v_call: TRBV5-1; cdr3_aa: CASSLASPYEQYF; cdr3_nt: TGCGCCAGCAGCTTGGCTAGCCCCTACGAGCAGTACTTC
d_call: -; clone_size: -; j_call: TRBJ2-6; v_call: TRBV28; cdr3_aa: CASSQSGANVLTF; cdr3_nt: TGTGCCAGCAGCCAATCTGGGGCCAACGTCCTGACTTTC
d_call: -; clone_size: -; j_call: TRBJ2-7; v_call: TRBV6-5; cdr3_aa: CASSYSESPEQYF; cdr3_nt: TGTGCCAGCAGTTACTCGGAGTCCCCCGAGCAGTACTTC
d_call: -; clone_size: -; j_call: TRBJ2-1; v_call: TRBV9; cdr3_aa: CASSLRHSKDEQFF; cdr3_nt: TGTGCCAGCAGCTTGAGACACAGCAAGGATGAGCAGTTCTTC
d_call: -; clone_size: -; j_call: TRBJ1-5; v_call: TRBV19; cdr3_aa: CASSIGGYSNQPQHF; cdr3_nt: TGTGCCAGTAGTATTGGGGGTTATAGCAATCAGCCCCAGCATTTT
d_call: -; clone_size: -; j_call: TRBJ2-7; v_call: TRBV19; cdr3_aa: CASSRGPSYEQYF; cdr3_nt: TGTGCCAGTAGTAGAGGACCCTCCTACGAGCAGTACTTC
d_call: -; clone_size: -; j_call: TRBJ2-6; v_call: TRBV5-6; cdr3_aa: CASSLNGGSGANVLTF; cdr3_nt: TGTGCCAGCAGCTTGAACGGGGGCTCTGGGGCCAACGTCCTGACTTTC
d_call: -; clone_size: -; j_call: TRBJ2-2; v_call: TRBV19; cdr3_aa: CASRILQGNTGELFF; cdr3_nt: TGTGCCAGTAGAATACTACAGGGGAACACCGGGGAGCTGTTTTTT
d_call: -; clone_size: -; j_call: TRBJ2-7; v_call: TRBV2; cdr3_aa: CASSGLAHEQYF; cdr3_nt: TGTGCCAGCAGTGGGCTAGCCCACGAGCAGTACTTC
d_call: -; clone_size: -; j_call: TRBJ2-5; v_call: TRBV28; cdr3_aa: CASRGLLVGLETQYF; cdr3_nt: TGTGCCAGCAGAGGATTACTAGTGGGCCTCGAGACCCAGTACTTC
d_call: -; clone_size: once; j_call: TRBJ1-5; v_call: TRBV19; cdr3_aa: CASSIVRGGQPQHF; cdr3_nt: TGTGCCAGTAGTATAGTCAGGGGAGGTCAGCCCCAGCATTTT
d_call: -; clone_size: few; j_call: TRBJ1-1; v_call: TRBV5-4; cdr3_aa: CASSLGTEAFF; cdr3_nt: TGTGCCAGCAGCTTAGGCACTGAAGCTTTCTTT
d_call: -; clone_size: -; j_call: TRBJ1-1; v_call: TRBV10-3; cdr3_aa: CAISERTDNTEAFF; cdr3_nt: TGTGCCATCAGTGAAAGGACGGATAACACTGAAGCTTTCTTT
d_call: -; clone_size: -; j_call: TRBJ2-1; v_call: TRBV7-6; cdr3_aa: CASSLAARTYSYNEQFF; cdr3_nt: TGTGCCAGCAGCTTAGCCGCGCGAACCTACTCCTACAATGAGCAGTTCTTC
d_call: -; clone_size: -; j_call: TRBJ2-7; v_call: TRBV5-4; cdr3_aa: CASSGGDNPAEQYF; cdr3_nt: TGTGCCAGCAGCGGAGGGGACAACCCCGCCGAGCAGTACTTC
d_call: TRBD1; clone_size: -; j_call: TRBJ1-5; v_call: TRBV28; cdr3_aa: CASSNQGAINQPQHF; cdr3_nt: TGTGCCAGCAGTAACCAGGGGGCGATCAATCAGCCCCAGCATTTT
d_call: -; clone_size: once; j_call: TRBJ2-3; v_call: TRBV5-1; cdr3_aa: CASSYYKRISGTDTQYF; cdr3_nt: TGCGCCAGCAGTTATTACAAGCGGATTTCGGGCACAGATACGCAGTATTTT
d_call: -; clone_size: -; j_call: TRBJ2-2; v_call: TRBV5-4; cdr3_aa: CASSLEAGELFF; cdr3_nt: TGTGCCAGCAGCTTGGAAGCCGGGGAGCTGTTTTTT
d_call: TRBD2; clone_size: -; j_call: TRBJ2-7; v_call: TRBV19; cdr3_aa: CASSVLAGAEALEQYF; cdr3_nt: TGTGCCAGTAGTGTACTAGCGGGCGCTGAAGCTCTGGAGCAGTACTTC
d_call: -; clone_size: -; j_call: TRBJ2-7; v_call: TRBV5-4; cdr3_aa: CASSFPSSYEQYF; cdr3_nt: TGTGCCAGCAGCTTTCCCAGCTCCTACGAGCAGTACTTC
d_call: TRBD2; clone_size: -; j_call: TRBJ2-2; v_call: TRBV30; cdr3_aa: CAGNLAGGTGELFF; cdr3_nt: TGTGCCGGGAATCTAGCGGGAGGTACCGGGGAGCTGTTTTTT
d_call: TRBD1; clone_size: -; j_call: TRBJ1-5; v_call: TRBV28; cdr3_aa: CASRDRGLQPQHF; cdr3_nt: TGTGCCAGTAGAGACAGGGGGCTTCAGCCCCAGCATTTT
d_call: -; clone_size: -; j_call: TRBJ2-6; v_call: TRBV19; cdr3_aa: CASSMMGAGANVLTF; cdr3_nt: TGTGCCAGTAGTATGATGGGTGCTGGGGCCAACGTCCTGACTTTC
d_call: -; clone_size: -; j_call: TRBJ1-1; v_call: TRBV28; cdr3_aa: CASMGGWNTEAFF; cdr3_nt: TGTGCCAGCATGGGGGGCTGGAACACTGAAGCTTTCTTT
d_call: TRBD2; clone_size: -; j_call: TRBJ2-1; v_call: TRBV27; cdr3_aa: CASSSRASGIDNEQFF; cdr3_nt: TGTGCCAGCAGCTCGCGGGCTAGCGGGATTGACAATGAGCAGTTCTTC
d_call: TRBD1; clone_size: -; j_call: TRBJ2-5; v_call: TRBV27; cdr3_aa: CASSLDRGWETQYF; cdr3_nt: TGTGCCAGCAGTCTTGACAGGGGGTGGGAGACCCAGTACTTC
d_call: TRBD1; clone_size: -; j_call: TRBJ2-7; v_call: TRBV5-6; cdr3_aa: CASVGQGLNYEQYF; cdr3_nt: TGTGCCAGCGTAGGACAGGGGTTAAACTACGAGCAGTACTTC